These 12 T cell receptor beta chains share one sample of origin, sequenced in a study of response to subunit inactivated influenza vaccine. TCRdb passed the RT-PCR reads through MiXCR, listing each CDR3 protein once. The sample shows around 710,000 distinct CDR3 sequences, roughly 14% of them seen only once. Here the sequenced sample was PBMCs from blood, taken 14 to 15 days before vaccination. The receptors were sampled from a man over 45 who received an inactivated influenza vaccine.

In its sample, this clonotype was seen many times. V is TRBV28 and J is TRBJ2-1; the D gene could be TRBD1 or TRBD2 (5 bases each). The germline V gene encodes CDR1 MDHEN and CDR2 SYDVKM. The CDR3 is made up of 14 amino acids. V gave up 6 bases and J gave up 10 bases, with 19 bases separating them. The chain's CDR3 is CASSPGTWGREQFF. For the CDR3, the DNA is TGTGCCAGCAGCCCCGGGACCTGGGGAAGGGAGCAGTTCTTC. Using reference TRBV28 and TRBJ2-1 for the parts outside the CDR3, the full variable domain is DVKVTQSSRYLVKRTGEKVFLECVQDMDHENMFWYRQDPGLGLRLIYFSYDVKMKEKGDIPEGYSVSREKKERFSLILESASTNQTSMYLCASSPGTWGREQFFGPGTRLTVL.

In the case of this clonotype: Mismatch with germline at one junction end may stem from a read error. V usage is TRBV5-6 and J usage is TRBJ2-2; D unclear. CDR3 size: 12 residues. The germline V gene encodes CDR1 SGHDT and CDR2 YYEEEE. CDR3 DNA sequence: TGTGCCAGCACCTTGGCCCCCGGGGAGCTGTTTTTT. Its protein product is CASTLAPGELFF. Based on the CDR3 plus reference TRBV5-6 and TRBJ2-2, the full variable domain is DAGVTQSPTHLIKTRGQQVTLRCSPKSGHDTVSWYQQALGQGPQFIFQYYEEEERQRGNFPDRFSGHQFPNYSSELNVNALLLGDSALYLCASTLAPGELFFGEGSRLTVL.

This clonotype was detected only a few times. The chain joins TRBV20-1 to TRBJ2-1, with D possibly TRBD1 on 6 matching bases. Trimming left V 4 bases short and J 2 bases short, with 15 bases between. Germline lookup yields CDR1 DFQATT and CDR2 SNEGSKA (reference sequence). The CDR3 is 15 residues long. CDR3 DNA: TGCAGTGCTAAATACAGGAAGGGGGCCTACAATGAGCAGTTCTTC. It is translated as CSAKYRKGAYNEQFF.

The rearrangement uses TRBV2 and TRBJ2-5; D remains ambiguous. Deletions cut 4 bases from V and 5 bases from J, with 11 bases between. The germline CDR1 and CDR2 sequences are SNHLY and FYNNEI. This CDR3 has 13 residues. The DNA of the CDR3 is TGTGCCAGCAGTGTCAGCCCATTGGAGACCCAGTACTTC. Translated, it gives CASSVSPLETQYF. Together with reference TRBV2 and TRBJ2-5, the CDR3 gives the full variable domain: EPEVTQTPSHQVTQMGQEVILRCVPISNHLYFYWYRQILGQKVEFLVSFYNNEISEKSEIFDDQFSVERPDGSNFTLKIRSTKLEDSAMYFCASSVSPLETQYFGPGTRLLVL.

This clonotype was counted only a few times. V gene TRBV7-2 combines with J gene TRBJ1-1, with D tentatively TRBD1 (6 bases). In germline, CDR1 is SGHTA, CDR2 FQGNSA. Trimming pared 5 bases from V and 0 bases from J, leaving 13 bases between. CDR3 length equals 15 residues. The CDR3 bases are TGTGCCAGCAGCCCCAGGGGCCCAATGAACACTGAAGCTTTCTTT. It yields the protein CASSPRGPMNTEAFF.

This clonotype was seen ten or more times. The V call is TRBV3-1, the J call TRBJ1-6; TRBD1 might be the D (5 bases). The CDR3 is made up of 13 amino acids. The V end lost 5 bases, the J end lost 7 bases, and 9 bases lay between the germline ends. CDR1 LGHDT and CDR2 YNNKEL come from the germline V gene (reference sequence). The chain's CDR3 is CASSNRQNSPLHF. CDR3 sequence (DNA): TGTGCCAGCAGCAACCGACAGAATTCACCCCTCCACTTT. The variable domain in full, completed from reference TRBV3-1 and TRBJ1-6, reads DTAVSQTPKYLVTQMGNDKSIKCEQNLGHDTMYWYKQDSKKFLKIMFSYNNKELIINETVPNRFSPKSPDKAHLNLHINSLELGDSAVYFCASSNRQNSPLHFGNGTRLTVT.

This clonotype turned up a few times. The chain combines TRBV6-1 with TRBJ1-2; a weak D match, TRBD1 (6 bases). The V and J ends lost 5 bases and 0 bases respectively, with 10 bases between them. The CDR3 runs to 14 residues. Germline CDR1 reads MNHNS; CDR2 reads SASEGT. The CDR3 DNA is TGTGCCAGCAGTCCTCAGGGGACTAACTATGGCTACACCTTC. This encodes CASSPQGTNYGYTF.

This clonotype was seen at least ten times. CDR3 in DNA: TGTGCCAGCAGTCAGGCTTCCCTCTTAGGTAGGGACACTGAAGCTTTCTTT. Protein sequence: CASSQASLLGRDTEAFF. The rearrangement joins TRBV6-1 to TRBJ1-1; D gene uncertain. Trimming took off 5 bases at V and 3 bases at J, with 22 bases between the two ends. The V gene's germline CDR1 is MNHNS and CDR2 SASEGT. The CDR3 consists of 17 residues.

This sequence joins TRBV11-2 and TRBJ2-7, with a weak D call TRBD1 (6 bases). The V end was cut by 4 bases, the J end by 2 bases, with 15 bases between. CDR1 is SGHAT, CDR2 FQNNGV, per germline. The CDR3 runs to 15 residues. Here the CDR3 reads CASSSSFGDTYEQYF. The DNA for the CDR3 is TGTGCCAGCAGCTCCTCCTTCGGGGACACCTACGAGCAGTACTTC. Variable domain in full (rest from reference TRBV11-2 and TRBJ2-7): EAGVAQSPRYKIIEKRQSVAFWCNPISGHATLYWYQQILGQGPKLLIQFQNNGVVDDSQLPKDRFSAERLKGVDSTLKIQPAKLEDSAVYLCASSSSFGDTYEQYFGPGTRLTVT.

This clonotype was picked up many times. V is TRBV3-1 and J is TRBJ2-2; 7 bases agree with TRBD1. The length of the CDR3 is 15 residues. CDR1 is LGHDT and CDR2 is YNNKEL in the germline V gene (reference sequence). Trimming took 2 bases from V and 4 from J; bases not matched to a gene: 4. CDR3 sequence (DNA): TGTGCCAGCAGCCAACAGACAGGGTTCACCGGGGAGCTGTTTTTT. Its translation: CASSQQTGFTGELFF.

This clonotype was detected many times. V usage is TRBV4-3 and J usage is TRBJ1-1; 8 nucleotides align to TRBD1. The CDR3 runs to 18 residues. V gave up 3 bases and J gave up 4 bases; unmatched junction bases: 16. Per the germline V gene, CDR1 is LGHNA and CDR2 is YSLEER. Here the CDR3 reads CASSQTYRGYRSGTEAFF. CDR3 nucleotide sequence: TGCGCCAGCAGCCAGACCTACAGGGGGTATAGGTCGGGCACTGAAGCTTTCTTT.

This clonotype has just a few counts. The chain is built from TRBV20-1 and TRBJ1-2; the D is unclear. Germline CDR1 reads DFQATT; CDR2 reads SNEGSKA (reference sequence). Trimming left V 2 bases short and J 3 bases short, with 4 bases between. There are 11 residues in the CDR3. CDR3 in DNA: TGCAGTGCTAGAAAGGACTATGGCTACACCTTC. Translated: CSARKDYGYTF.